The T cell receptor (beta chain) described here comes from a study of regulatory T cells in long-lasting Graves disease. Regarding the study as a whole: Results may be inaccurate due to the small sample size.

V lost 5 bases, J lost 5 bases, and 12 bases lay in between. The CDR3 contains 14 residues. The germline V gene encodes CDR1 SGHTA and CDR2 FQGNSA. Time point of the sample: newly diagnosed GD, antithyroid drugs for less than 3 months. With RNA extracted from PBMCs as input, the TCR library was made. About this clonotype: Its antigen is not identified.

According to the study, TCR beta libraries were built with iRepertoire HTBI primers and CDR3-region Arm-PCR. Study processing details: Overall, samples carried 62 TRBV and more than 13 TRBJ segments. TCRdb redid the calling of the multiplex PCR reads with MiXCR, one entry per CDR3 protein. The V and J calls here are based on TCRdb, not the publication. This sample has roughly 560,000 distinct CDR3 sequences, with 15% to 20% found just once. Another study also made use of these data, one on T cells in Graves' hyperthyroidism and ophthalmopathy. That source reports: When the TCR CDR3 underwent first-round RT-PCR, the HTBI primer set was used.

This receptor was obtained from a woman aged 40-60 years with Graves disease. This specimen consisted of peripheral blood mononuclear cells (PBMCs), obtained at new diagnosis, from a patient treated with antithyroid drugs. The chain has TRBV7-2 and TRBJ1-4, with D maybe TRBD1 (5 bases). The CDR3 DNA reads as TGTGCCAGCAGCGGCGGGGGGGGGAATGAAAAACTGTTTTTT. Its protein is CASSGGGGNEKLFF.